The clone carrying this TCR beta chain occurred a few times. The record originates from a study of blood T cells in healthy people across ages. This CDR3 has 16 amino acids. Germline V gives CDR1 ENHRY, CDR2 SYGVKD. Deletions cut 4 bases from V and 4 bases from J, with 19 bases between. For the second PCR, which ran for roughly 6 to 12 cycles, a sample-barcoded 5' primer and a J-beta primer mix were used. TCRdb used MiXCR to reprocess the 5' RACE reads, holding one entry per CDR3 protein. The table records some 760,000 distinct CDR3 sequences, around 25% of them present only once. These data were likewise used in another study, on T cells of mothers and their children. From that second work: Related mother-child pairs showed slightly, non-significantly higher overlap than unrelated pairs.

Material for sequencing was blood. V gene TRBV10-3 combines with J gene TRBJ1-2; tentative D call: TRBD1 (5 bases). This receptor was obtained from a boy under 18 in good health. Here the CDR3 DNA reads TGTGCCATCAGTGCCGTCGGGGACGGAACATCCTATGGCTACACCTTC. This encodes CAISAVGDGTSYGYTF.